Listed here is a single T cell receptor (beta chain). What it binds is unknown. TCRdb's table, derived via immunoSEQ multiplex PCR, lists solely in-frame clones and lacks some. The profile shows 100,000 to 150,000 clones, approximately 84% of them singletons. This sample was taken from a study of identifying expanded T cells in peripheral blood. The study, taken as a whole, reports: Over two and four weeks, about 17 and 20 clones changed, versus approximately 1.2 between replicates. Variance in clone template counts between approximately two-week samples significantly increased with total template count across all healthy donors.

CDR3 size: 13 residues. V lost 6 bases and J 9 bases, leaving 15 bases between the germline ends. Germline values: CDR1 KGHSH, CDR2 LQKENI. During the collection period, no donor immune events like infections were recorded. The chain links TRBV18 to TRBJ2-1; D is uncertain. The specimen was blood. The source is a person between 18 and 70 years old in good health. CDR3 nucleotide sequence: TGTGCCAGCTCCCCCCGATCACGTAGTGAGCAGTTCTTC. It translates to CASSPRSRSEQFF.